This T cell receptor (beta chain) was obtained from a study of blood T cells in healthy people across ages. Points from the study as a whole: Diversity estimates from one million T cells were considered underestimates. Donor CMV infection status was unknown, possibly confounding age-related changes in expanded clonotypes. Long-lived and aged donors differed, with more naive CD4+ cells and higher diversity in the long-lived.

As to this clonotype: Its antigen is as yet unknown.

With a J-beta primer mix and a sample-barcoded 5' primer, a second PCR ran about 7 to 12 cycles. TCRdb called the 5' RACE reads again in MiXCR, with one record for every CDR3 protein. The table has about 800,000 distinct CDR3 sequences, 55% to 75% seen once; the top ten hold 20% to 25%. No fewer than 5 micrograms of total RNA were isolated from every sample. The receptor comes from a man aged 30 to 45 in good health. The source material was blood.

CDR3 residues: CASTAGETRYF. CDR3 coding DNA: TGCGCCAGCACGGCAGGAGAGACCCGGTACTTC. The chain combines TRBV10-2 with TRBJ2-7; no clear D. The V and J ends lost 7 bases and 12 bases respectively, with 16 bases between them. Germline V gene data show CDR1 as WSHSY and CDR2 as SAAADI. The CDR3 consists of 11 residues.